This T cell receptor beta chain came from a study of control samples from healthy donors and cancer patients. The germline gives CDR1 KGHDR, CDR2 SFDVKD. The CDR3 extends over 18 amino acids. J lost 0 bases, V lost 5 bases, and 11 bases had no gene match. This table comes from immunoSEQ multiplex PCR, and its TCRdb copy is limited to in-frame clones, with some not included. The sample lists 400,000 to 500,000 clones, 80% to 95% occurring once. The sequence derives from a middle-aged man with head and neck cancer. Material: PBMCs. The chain is built from TRBV24-1 and TRBJ2-3, with 9 bases fitting TRBD1. The CDR3 reads CATSGRTGVYSSTDTQYF. CDR3 bases: TGTGCCACCAGTGGAAGGACAGGGGTCTACTCTAGCACAGATACGCAGTATTTT.